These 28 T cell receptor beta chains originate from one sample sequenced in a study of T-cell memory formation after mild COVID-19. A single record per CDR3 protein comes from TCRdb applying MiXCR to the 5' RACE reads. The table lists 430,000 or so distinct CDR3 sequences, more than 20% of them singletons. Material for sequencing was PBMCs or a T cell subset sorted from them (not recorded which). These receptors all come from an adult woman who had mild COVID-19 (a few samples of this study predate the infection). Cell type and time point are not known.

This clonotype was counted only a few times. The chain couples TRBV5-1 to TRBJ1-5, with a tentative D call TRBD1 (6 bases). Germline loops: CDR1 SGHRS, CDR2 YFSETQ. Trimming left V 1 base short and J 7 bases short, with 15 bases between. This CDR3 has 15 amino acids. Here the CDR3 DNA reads TGCGCCAGCAGCTTGAGTGGGGGCGCAGAGCAGCCCCAGCATTTT. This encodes CASSLSGGAEQPQHF.

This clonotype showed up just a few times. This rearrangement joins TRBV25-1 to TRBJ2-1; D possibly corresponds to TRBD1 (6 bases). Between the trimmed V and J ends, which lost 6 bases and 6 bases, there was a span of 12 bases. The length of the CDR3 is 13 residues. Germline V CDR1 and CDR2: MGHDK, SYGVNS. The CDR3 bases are TGTGCCAGCAGCGGGACACCTTCCAATGAGCAGTTCTTC. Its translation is CASSGTPSNEQFF.

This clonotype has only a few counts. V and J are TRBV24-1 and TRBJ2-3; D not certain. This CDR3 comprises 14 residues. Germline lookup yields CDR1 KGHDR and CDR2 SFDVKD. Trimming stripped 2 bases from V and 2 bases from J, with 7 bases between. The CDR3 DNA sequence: TGTGCCACCAGTGATTCCGGGTCCACAGATACGCAGTATTTT. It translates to CATSDSGSTDTQYF.

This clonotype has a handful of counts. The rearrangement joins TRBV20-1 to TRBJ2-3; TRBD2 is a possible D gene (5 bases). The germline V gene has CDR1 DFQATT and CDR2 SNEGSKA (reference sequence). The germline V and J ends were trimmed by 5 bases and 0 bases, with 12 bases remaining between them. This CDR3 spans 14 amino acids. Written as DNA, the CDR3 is TGCAGTGCTTTAAGCGGCCCTAGCACAGATACGCAGTATTTT. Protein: CSALSGPSTDTQYF.

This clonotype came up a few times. Here the CDR3 DNA reads TGTGCCAGCAGCCCGATACTAGCGGGGGGAACCGAGCAGTACTTC. The encoded protein is CASSPILAGGTEQYF. V gene TRBV12-3 or TRBV12-4 combines with J gene TRBJ2-7; 12 bases line up with TRBD2. The CDR3 runs to 15 residues. J was trimmed by 6 bases and V by 6 bases; bases with no gene match: 9.

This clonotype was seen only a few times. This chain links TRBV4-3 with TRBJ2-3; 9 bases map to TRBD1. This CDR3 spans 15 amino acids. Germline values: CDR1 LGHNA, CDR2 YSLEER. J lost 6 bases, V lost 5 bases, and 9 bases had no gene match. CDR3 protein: CASSGGQGIKDTQYF. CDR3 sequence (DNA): TGCGCCAGCAGCGGGGGACAGGGTATTAAGGATACGCAGTATTTT.

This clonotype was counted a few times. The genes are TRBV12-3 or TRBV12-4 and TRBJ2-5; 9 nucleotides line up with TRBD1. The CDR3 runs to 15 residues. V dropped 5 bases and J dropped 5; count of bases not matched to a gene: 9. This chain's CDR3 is CASSLTTGGTETQYF. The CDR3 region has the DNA TGTGCCAGCAGTCTCACGACAGGGGGTACGGAGACCCAGTACTTC.

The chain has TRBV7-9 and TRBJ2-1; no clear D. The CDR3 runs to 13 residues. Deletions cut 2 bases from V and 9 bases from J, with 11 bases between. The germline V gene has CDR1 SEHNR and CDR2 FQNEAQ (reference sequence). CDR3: CASSLTRQGEQFF. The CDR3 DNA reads TGTGCCAGCAGCTTAACTCGGCAAGGTGAGCAGTTCTTC. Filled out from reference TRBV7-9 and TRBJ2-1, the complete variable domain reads DTGVSQNPRHKITKRGQNVTFRCDPISEHNRLYWYRQTLGQGPEFLTYFQNEAQLEKSRLLSDRFSAERPKGSFSTLEIQRTEQGDSAMYLCASSLTRQGEQFFGPGTRLTVL.

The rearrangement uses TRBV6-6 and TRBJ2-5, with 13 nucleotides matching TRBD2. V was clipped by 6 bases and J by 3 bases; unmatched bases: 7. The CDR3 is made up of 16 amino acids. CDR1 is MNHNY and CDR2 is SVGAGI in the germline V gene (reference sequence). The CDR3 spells CASSPTSGGAEETQYF. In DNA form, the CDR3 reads TGTGCCAGCAGCCCCACTAGCGGGGGGGCGGAAGAGACCCAGTACTTC.

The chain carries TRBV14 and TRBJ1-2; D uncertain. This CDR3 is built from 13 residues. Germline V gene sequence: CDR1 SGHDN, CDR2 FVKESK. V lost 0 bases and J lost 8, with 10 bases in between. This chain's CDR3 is CASSQEAGLGYTF. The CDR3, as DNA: TGTGCCAGCAGCCAAGAGGCCGGGTTAGGCTACACCTTC.

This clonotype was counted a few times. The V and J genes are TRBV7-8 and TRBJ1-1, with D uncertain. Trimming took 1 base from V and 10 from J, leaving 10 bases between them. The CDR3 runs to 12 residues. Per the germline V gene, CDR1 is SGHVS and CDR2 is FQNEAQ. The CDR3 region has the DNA TGTGCCAGCAGCTTAGGGACCCTCAGAGCTTTCTTT. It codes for CASSLGTLRAFF.

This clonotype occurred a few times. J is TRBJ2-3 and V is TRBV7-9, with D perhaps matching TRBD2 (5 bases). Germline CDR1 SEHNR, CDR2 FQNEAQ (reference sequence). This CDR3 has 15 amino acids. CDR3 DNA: TGTGCTAAAGAGGAGGTCCGAGCGGGCACAGATACGCAGTATTTT. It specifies CAKEEVRAGTDTQYF.

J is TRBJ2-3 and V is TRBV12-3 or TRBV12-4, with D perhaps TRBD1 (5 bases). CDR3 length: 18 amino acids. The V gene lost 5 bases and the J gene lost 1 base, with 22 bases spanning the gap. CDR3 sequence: CASSGIPRGFGRTDTQYF. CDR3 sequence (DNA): TGTGCCAGCAGTGGAATCCCTAGGGGATTCGGACGCACAGATACGCAGTATTTT.

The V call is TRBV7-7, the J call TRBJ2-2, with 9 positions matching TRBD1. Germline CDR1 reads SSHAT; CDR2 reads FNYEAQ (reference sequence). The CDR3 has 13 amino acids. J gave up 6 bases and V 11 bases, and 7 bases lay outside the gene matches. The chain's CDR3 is CACWDRAAGELFF. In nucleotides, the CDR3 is TGTGCCTGCTGGGACAGGGCGGCCGGGGAGCTGTTTTTT. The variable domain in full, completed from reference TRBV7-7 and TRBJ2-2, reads GAGVSQSPRYKVTKRGQDVTLRCDPISSHATLYWYQQALGQGPEFLTYFNYEAQPDKSGLPSDRFSAERPEGSISTLTIQRTEQRDSAMYRCACWDRAAGELFFGEGSRLTVL.

The CDR3 spells CASKGGDRDGYTF. The CDR3 coding sequence is TGTGCCTCAAAGGGCGGAGACAGGGACGGCTACACCTTC. The chain employs TRBV6-5 and TRBJ1-2, with 7 bases fitting TRBD1. The J segment lost 8 bases and the V segment lost 11 bases, leaving 14 bases of the junction unmatched. Germline values: CDR1 MNHEY, CDR2 SVGAGI. This CDR3 comprises 13 residues.

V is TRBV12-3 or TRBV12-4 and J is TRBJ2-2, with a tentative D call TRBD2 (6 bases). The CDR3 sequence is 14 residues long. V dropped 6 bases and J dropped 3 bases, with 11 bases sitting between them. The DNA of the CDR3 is TGTGCCAGCAGCATAGCGGAGTACACCGGGGAGCTGTTTTTT. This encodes CASSIAEYTGELFF.

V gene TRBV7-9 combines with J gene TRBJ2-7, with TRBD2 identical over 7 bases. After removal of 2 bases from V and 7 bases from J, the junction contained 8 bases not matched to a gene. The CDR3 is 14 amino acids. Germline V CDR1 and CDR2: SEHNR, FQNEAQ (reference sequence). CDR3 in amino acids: CASSLMLSGGEQYF. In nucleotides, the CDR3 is TGTGCCAGCAGCTTAATGTTGTCCGGGGGGGAGCAGTACTTC.

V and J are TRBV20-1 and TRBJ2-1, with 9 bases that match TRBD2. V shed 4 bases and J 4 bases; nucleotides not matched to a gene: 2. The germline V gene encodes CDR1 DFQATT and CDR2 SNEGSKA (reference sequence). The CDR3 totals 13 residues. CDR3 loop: CSAKTSGYNEQFF. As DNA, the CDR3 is TGCAGTGCTAAGACTAGCGGATACAATGAGCAGTTCTTC.

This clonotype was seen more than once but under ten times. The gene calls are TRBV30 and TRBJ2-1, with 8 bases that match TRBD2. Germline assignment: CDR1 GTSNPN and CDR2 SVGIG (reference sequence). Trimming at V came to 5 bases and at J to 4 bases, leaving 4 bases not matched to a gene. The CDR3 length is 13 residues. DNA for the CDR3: TGTGCCTGGTTAGCGGGGCATTACAATGAGCAGTTCTTC. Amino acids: CAWLAGHYNEQFF.

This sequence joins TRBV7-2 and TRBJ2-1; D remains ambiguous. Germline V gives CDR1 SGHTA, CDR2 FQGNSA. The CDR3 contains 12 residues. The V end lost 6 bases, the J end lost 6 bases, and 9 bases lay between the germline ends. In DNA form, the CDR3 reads TGTGCCAGCAGAAATCCTAGCAATGAGCAGTTCTTC. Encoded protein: CASRNPSNEQFF. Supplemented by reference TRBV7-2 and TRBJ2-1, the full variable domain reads GAGVSQSPSNKVTEKGKDVELRCDPISGHTALYWYRQSLGQGLEFLIYFQGNSAPDKSGLPSDRFSAERTGGSVSTLTIQRTQQEDSAVYLCASRNPSNEQFFGPGTRLTVL.

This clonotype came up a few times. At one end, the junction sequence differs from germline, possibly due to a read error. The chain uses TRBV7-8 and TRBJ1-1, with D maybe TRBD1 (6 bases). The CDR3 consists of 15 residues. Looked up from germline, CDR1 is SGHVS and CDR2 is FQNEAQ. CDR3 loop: CASSHKGEHATKAFF. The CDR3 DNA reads TGTGCCAGCAGCCATAAGGGGGAGCACGCCACTAAAGCTTTCTTT. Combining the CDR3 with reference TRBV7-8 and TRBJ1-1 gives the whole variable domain GAGVSQSPRYKVAKRGQDVALRCDPISGHVSLFWYQQALGQGPEFLTYFQNEAQLDKSGLPSDRFFAERPEGSVSTLKIQRTQQEDSAVYLCASSHKGEHATKAFFGQGTRLTVV.

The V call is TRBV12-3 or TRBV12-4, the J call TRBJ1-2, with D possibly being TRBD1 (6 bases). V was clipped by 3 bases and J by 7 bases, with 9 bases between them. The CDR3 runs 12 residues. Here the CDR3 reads CASSLLQGGYTF. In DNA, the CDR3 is TGTGCCAGCAGTTTGTTACAGGGTGGCTACACCTTC.

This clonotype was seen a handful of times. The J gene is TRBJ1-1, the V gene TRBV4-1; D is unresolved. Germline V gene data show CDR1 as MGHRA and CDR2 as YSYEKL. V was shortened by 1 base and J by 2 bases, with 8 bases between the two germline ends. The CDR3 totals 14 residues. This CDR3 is CASSQGDRNTEAFF. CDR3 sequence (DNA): TGCGCCAGCAGCCAAGGGGATCGAAACACTGAAGCTTTCTTT.

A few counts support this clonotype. CDR3 residues: CASSQVLSSGSYNEQFF. The DNA for the CDR3 is TGCGCCAGCAGCCAAGTCCTTTCTAGCGGGAGTTACAATGAGCAGTTCTTC. The chain employs TRBV4-3 and TRBJ2-1, with 10 positions matching TRBD2. The CDR3 runs 17 residues. J was trimmed by 4 bases and V by 1 base; bases with no gene match: 7. Germline assignment: CDR1 LGHNA and CDR2 YSLEER.

CDR3 in DNA: TGTGCCAGCAGCGTCAACTCCGCGGAGGTAAAGACCCAGTACTTC. It codes for CASSVNSAEVKTQYF. The chain links TRBV9 to TRBJ2-5; D may be TRBD2 (5 bases). The length of the CDR3 is 15 residues. V was cut by 2 bases and J by 6 bases, with 17 bases left in between. The germline CDR1 and CDR2 sequences are SGDLS and YYNGEE.

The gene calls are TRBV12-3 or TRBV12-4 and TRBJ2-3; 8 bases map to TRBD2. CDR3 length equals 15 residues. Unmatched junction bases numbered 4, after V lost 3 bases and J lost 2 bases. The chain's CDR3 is CASSFQRGTTDTQYF. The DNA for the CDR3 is TGTGCCAGCAGTTTCCAGCGGGGGACCACAGATACGCAGTATTTT.

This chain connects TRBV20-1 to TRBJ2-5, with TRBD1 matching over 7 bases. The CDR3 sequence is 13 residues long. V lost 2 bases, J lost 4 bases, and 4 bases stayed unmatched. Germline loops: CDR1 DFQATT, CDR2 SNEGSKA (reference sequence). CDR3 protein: CSARPTGLETQYF. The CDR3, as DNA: TGCAGTGCTAGACCGACAGGGTTAGAGACCCAGTACTTC.

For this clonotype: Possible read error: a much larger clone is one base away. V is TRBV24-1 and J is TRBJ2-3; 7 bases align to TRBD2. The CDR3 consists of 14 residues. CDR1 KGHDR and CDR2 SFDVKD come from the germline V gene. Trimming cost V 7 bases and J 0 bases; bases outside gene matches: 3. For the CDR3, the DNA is TGTGCCACCAGCCCCGGGGGGAGCACAGATACGCAGTATTTT. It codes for CATSPGGSTDTQYF.